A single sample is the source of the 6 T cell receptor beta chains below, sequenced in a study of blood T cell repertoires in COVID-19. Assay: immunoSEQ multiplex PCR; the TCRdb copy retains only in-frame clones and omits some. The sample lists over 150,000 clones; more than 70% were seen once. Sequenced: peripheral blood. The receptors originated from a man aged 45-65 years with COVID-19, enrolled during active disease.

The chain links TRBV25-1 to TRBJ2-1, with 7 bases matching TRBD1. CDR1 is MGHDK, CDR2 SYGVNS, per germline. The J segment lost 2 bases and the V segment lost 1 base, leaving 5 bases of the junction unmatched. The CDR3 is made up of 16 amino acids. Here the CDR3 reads CASSEFDRAAYNEQFF. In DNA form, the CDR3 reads TGTGCCAGCAGTGAATTCGACAGGGCGGCCTACAATGAGCAGTTCTTC.

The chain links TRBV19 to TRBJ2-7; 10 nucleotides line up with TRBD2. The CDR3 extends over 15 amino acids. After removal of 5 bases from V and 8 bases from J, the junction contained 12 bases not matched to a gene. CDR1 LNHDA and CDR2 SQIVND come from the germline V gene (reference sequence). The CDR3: CASSPGLAETRKQYF. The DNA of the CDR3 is TGTGCCAGTAGTCCAGGACTAGCGGAGACACGAAAGCAGTACTTC.

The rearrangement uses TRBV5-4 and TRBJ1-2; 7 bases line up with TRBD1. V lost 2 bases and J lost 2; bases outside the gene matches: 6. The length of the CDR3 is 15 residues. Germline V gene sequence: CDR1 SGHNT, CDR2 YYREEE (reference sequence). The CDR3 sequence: CASSFGGQRNYGYTF. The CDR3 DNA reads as TGTGCCAGCAGCTTTGGGGGACAGAGAAACTATGGCTACACCTTC.

The CDR3 spells CASSVAPSGGPSTGELFF. The CDR3, as DNA: TGTGCCAGCAGCGTAGCCCCAAGCGGGGGGCCGAGTACCGGGGAGCTGTTTTTT. The chain uses TRBV9 and TRBJ2-2, with TRBD2 matching over 9 bases. The CDR3 is 18 residues long. CDR1 and CDR2 from the germline V gene are SGDLS and YYNGEE. V dropped 0 bases and J dropped 5; count of bases not matched to a gene: 11.

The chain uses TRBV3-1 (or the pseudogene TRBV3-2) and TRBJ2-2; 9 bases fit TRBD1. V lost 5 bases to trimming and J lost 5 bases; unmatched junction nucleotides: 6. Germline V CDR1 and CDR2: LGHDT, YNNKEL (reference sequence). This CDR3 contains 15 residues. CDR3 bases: TGTGCCAGCAGCTTATCGGGACAGGGAACCGGGGAGCTGTTTTTT. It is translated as CASSLSGQGTGELFF.

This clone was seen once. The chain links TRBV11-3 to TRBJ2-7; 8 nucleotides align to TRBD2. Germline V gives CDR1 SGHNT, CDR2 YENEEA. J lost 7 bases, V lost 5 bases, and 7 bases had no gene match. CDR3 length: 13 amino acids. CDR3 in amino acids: CASSIRSGGEQYF. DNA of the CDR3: TGTGCCAGCAGCATACGGTCGGGGGGGGAGCAGTACTTC.